This T cell receptor beta chain was recorded in a study of blood T cell repertoires in COVID-19. In the study overall: Sources were T cells, B-cell-depleted T cells, or PBMCs; the material itself was cDNA or gDNA.

This clone has a single count. CDR3 size: 15 residues. The V and J ends lost 2 bases and 7 bases, in that order; junction bases with no gene match: 3. Germline V gene lookup returns CDR1 SGHNT and CDR2 YYREEE (reference sequence). Sequencing used immunoSEQ multiplex PCR; TCRdb keeps in-frame clones, though not all of them. The sample lists a few hundred thousand clones, roughly 80% occurring once. The chain carries TRBV5-4 and TRBJ2-1; 13 positions match TRBD2. The TCR was taken from a woman aged 18-35 years with acute or convalescent COVID-19. Sequencing was performed on peripheral blood. The CDR3 DNA reads as TGTGCCAGCAGCTTTGAACTAGCGGGAGGGAATGAGCAGTTCTTC. Amino acids: CASSFELAGGNEQFF. Full variable domain (rest looked up from reference TRBV5-4 and TRBJ2-1): ETGVTQSPTHLIKTRGQQVTLRCSSQSGHNTVSWYQQALGQGPQFIFQYYREEENGRGNFPPRFSGLQFPNYSSELNVNALELDDSALYLCASSFELAGGNEQFFGPGTRLTVL.